This T cell receptor (beta chain) was profiled in a study of tumor-infiltrating lymphocytes in primary liver carcinoma. The CDR3 consists of 15 residues. The germline V and J ends were trimmed by 6 bases and 13 bases, with 28 bases remaining between them. The germline V gene has CDR1 SQVTM and CDR2 ANQGSEA. Regarding this clonotype: A much bigger clone sits one base away, suggesting this may be a read error.

Germline DNA was also extracted, while the blood RNA originated from unsorted whole blood. The template, roughly 510 ng total RNA, yielded TCR beta cDNA made with a constant-region primer. Generation of the TCR beta libraries relied on three nested multiplex PCR rounds using slightly modified ARM-PCR. Each of the first two PCR rounds ran roughly 9 cycles with TRBV1-TRBV30 forward and C-beta reverse primers. TCRdb reprocessed the multiplex PCR reads via MiXCR and lists one record per CDR3 protein. The sample lists a few hundred thousand distinct CDR3 sequences; around three fifths were seen once. The chain uses TRBV29-1 and TRBJ2-1; TRBD1 might be the D (7 bases). This clonotype was sampled from a woman aged 30 to 39 with primary liver carcinoma and hepatitis B virus infection. The sequencing input was peripheral blood. Written as DNA, the CDR3 is TGCAGCGTCTCATTCAGGGGGGCTCAAAGGGTGAAACAGTTCTTC. This translates into CSVSFRGAQRVKQFF.